These 19 T cell receptor beta chains were all obtained from the same sample, sequenced in a study of cytomegalovirus exposure and HLA in healthy donors. PCR employed 60 Vbeta and 13 Jbeta primers. TCRdb keeps only in-frame clones here, not all; method: immunoSEQ multiplex PCR. Of 150,000 to 200,000 clones listed, roughly four fifths are singletons. Specimen: PBMCs. The receptors come from a woman between 40 and 55 years old in good health and CMV-seronegative.

The DNA of the CDR3 is TGTGCCAGCAGCTTAAGCGCGCGCGGCGAGCTGTTTTTT. This gives the protein CASSLSARGELFF. The chain recombines TRBV5-4 with TRBJ2-2; D is ambiguous. From germline, CDR1 is SGHNT and CDR2 YYREEE (reference sequence). The V end was cut by 2 bases, the J end by 11 bases, with 13 bases between. The CDR3 totals 13 residues.

The V call is TRBV5-1, the J call TRBJ1-2; D is perhaps TRBD1 (5 bases). V gave up 0 bases and J gave up 2 bases, with 14 bases separating them. The CDR3 totals 16 residues. Looked up from germline, CDR1 is SGHRS and CDR2 is YFSETQ. In nucleotides, the CDR3 is TGCGCCAGCAGCTTGGCCGCGCAGGGATCCAACTATGGCTACACCTTC. Translation: CASSLAAQGSNYGYTF.

This clone was seen only a few times. The chain recombines TRBV30 with TRBJ2-7; weak D call: TRBD1 (5 bases). The CDR3 consists of 11 residues. Trimming took 7 bases from V and 3 from J, leaving 10 bases between them. Looked up from germline, CDR1 is GTSNPN and CDR2 is SVGIG (reference sequence). The CDR3 region is CASRQYYEQYF. Here the CDR3 DNA reads TGTGCCTCCCGACAGTACTACGAGCAGTACTTC.

The chain employs TRBV27 and TRBJ1-5, with 7 bases fitting TRBD1. Germline V gene data show CDR1 as MNHEY and CDR2 as SMNVEV (reference sequence). After removal of 6 bases from V and 8 bases from J, the junction contained 7 bases not matched to a gene. The CDR3 is made up of 13 amino acids. The CDR3 nucleotides are TGTGCCAGCAGGAAGACAGGGACCGAGCCCCAGCATTTT. It encodes CASRKTGTEPQHF.

The chain uses TRBV7-2 and TRBJ1-2, with 8 bases identical to TRBD1. The germline V gene has CDR1 SGHTA and CDR2 FQGNSA. CDR3 length equals 13 residues. V trimming: 3 bases; J trimming: 8 bases; junction bases outside the gene matches: 5. For the CDR3, the DNA is TGTGCCAGCAGCTTTGGACAGGGACAAGGCTACACCTTC. Its translation: CASSFGQGQGYTF.

This chain joins TRBV2 and TRBJ1-2, with a possible D match to TRBD1 (6 bases). From germline, CDR1 is SNHLY and CDR2 FYNNEI. The CDR3 has 13 amino acids. V shed 6 bases and J shed 2 bases, with 10 bases lying between them. The DNA for the CDR3 is TGTGCCAGCAGGGAAACAGGGAACTATGGCTACACCTTC. Its translation: CASRETGNYGYTF.

The chain joins TRBV30 to TRBJ1-1; D is ambiguous. The V end lost 2 bases, the J end lost 8 bases, and 9 bases lay between the germline ends. CDR3 size: 11 residues. Germline loops: CDR1 GTSNPN, CDR2 SVGIG (reference sequence). CDR3 nucleotides: TGTGCCTGGAGTCCGGGAGGCGAAGCTTTCTTT. It is translated as CAWSPGGEAFF.

V usage is TRBV14 and J usage is TRBJ1-2; 8 nucleotides match TRBD1. The trim removed 4 bases at V and 0 bases at J, leaving 7 bases unmatched. Germline V lookup: CDR1 SGHDN, CDR2 FVKESK. This CDR3 has 16 residues. The CDR3 sequence is CASSPQGAQANYGYTF. CDR3 bases: TGTGCCAGCAGCCCGCAGGGGGCCCAAGCTAACTATGGCTACACCTTC.

This chain uses TRBV6-5 with TRBJ2-7; D remains unclear. The V gene's germline CDR1 is MNHEY and CDR2 SVGAGI. CDR3 length: 13 residues. V lost 6 bases to trimming and J lost 3 bases, with 12 bases between them. In DNA form, the CDR3 reads TGTGCCAGCAGCCAAAGAGCCAACTACGAGCAGTACTTC. Translation gives CASSQRANYEQYF.

This clone was detected only a few times. The V and J genes are TRBV30 and TRBJ2-7; maybe TRBD1 (6 bases). Trimming took 2 bases from V and 4 from J, leaving 21 bases between them. Germline V gives CDR1 GTSNPN, CDR2 SVGIG (reference sequence). The CDR3 length is 16 residues. This chain's CDR3 is CAWSPPSTGRPYEQYF. CDR3 nucleotides: TGTGCCTGGAGTCCACCCTCTACAGGGAGACCTTACGAGCAGTACTTC.

The J gene is TRBJ2-7, the V gene TRBV7-2; D might be TRBD1 (7 bases). The CDR3 runs 14 residues. Trimming took 4 bases from V and 4 from J, leaving 14 bases between them. The germline V gene has CDR1 SGHTA and CDR2 FQGNSA. CDR3 loop: CASSSSGGLYEQYF. The CDR3 DNA reads TGTGCCAGCAGCTCCTCAGGGGGGCTTTACGAGCAGTACTTC.

The V call is TRBV9, the J call TRBJ2-7; TRBD1 agrees at 7 bases. Trimming at V came to 0 bases and at J to 3 bases, leaving 6 bases not matched to a gene. Germline CDR1 reads SGDLS; CDR2 reads YYNGEE. The CDR3 covers 15 residues. The CDR3 nucleotides are TGTGCCAGCAGCGTAGCCCCCTGGGACAGCTACGAGCAGTACTTC. It translates to CASSVAPWDSYEQYF. Looking up the rest from reference TRBV9 and TRBJ2-7 gives the full variable domain: DSGVTQTPKHLITATGQRVTLRCSPRSGDLSVYWYQQSLDQGLQFLIQYYNGEERAKGNILERFSAQQFPDLHSELNLSSLELGDSALYFCASSVAPWDSYEQYFGPGTRLTVT.

V is TRBV19 and J is TRBJ1-1; a possible D gene is TRBD1 (5 bases). V gave up 8 bases and J gave up 1 base, with 17 bases separating them. The CDR3 contains 15 residues. The germline CDR1 and CDR2 sequences are LNHDA and SQIVND (reference sequence). CDR3 in DNA: TGTGCCAGTTGCGAACGTACAGGATGGAACACTGAAGCTTTCTTT. It codes for CASCERTGWNTEAFF. Drawing the rest from reference TRBV19 and TRBJ1-1, the complete variable domain is DGGITQSPKYLFRKEGQNVTLSCEQNLNHDAMYWYRQDPGQGLRLIYYSQIVNDFQKGDIAEGYSVSREKKESFPLTVTSAQKNPTAFYLCASCERTGWNTEAFFGQGTRLTVV.

The gene calls are TRBV19 and TRBJ1-5; perhaps TRBD1 as D (5 bases). V lost 3 bases and J 6 bases, leaving 15 bases between the germline ends. The CDR3 totals 15 residues. CDR1 is LNHDA, CDR2 SQIVND, per germline (reference sequence). CDR3 sequence reads: CASSISWGDTQPQHF. Written as DNA, the CDR3 is TGTGCCAGTAGTATCTCGTGGGGCGATACTCAGCCCCAGCATTTT.

J is TRBJ2-3 and V is TRBV11-2; TRBD2 matches at 7 bases. This CDR3 spans 17 amino acids. The germline gives CDR1 SGHAT, CDR2 FQNNGV. V dropped 0 bases and J dropped 5; count of bases not matched to a gene: 11. CDR3 coding DNA: TGTGCCAGCAGCTTAGACGGGAGGAGGTTCGTAGGAGATACGCAGTATTTT. Its translation is CASSLDGRRFVGDTQYF.

This chain links TRBV28 with TRBJ1-5; D not certain. The germline V and J ends were trimmed by 4 bases and 3 bases, with 4 bases remaining between them. CDR1 and CDR2 from the germline V gene are MDHEN and SYDVKM. This CDR3 comprises 12 residues. The CDR3 protein is CASSSFNQPQHF. The CDR3, as DNA: TGTGCCAGCAGTTCTTTCAATCAGCCCCAGCATTTT.

This chain joins TRBV5-1 and TRBJ2-3; TRBD2 aligns across 12 bases. The CDR3 totals 17 residues. Germline trimming cut 2 bases from V and 0 bases from J; bases unmatched to any gene: 4. Germline CDR1 reads SGHRS; CDR2 reads YFSETQ. The CDR3 region is CASSFSGTSGSTDTQYF. In DNA, the CDR3 is TGCGCCAGCAGCTTCTCAGGGACTAGCGGGAGCACAGATACGCAGTATTTT.

V usage is TRBV12-5 and J usage is TRBJ2-3; TRBD2 might be the D (5 bases). V lost 3 bases and J lost 2, with 15 bases in between. The CDR3 is 16 amino acids. Germline V CDR1 and CDR2: LGHNT, FRNRAP. The CDR3 DNA sequence: TGTGCTAGTGGTTTATTTTCGGGAATTCTCACAGATACGCAGTATTTT. Translation gives CASGLFSGILTDTQYF.

This chain links TRBV11-3 with TRBJ2-2; D unresolved. The CDR3 is made up of 16 amino acids. V shed 1 base and J shed 4 bases, with 13 bases lying between them. Germline CDR1 is SGHNT and CDR2 is YENEEA. DNA of the CDR3: TGTGCCAGCAGCTTAGTAAACCCGGGTTTCACCGGGGAGCTGTTTTTT. Its translation: CASSLVNPGFTGELFF. The variable domain in full, with the rest retrieved from reference TRBV11-3 and TRBJ2-2, is EAGVVQSPRYKIIEKKQPVAFWCNPISGHNTLYWYLQNLGQGPELLIRYENEEAVDDSQLPKDRFSAERLKGVDSTLKIQPAELGDSAVYLCASSLVNPGFTGELFFGEGSRLTVL.